This TCR beta chain stems from a study of T cell changes during pregnancy in multiple sclerosis. Germline lookup yields CDR1 SGDLS and CDR2 YYNGEE. This CDR3 is built from 16 residues. The J segment lost 0 bases and the V segment lost 4 bases, leaving 6 bases of the junction unmatched. TCRdb's table, derived via immunoSEQ multiplex PCR, lists solely in-frame clones and lacks some. The sample consists of 20,000 to 25,000 clones, 80% to 95% of them appearing once. This sequence joins TRBV9 and TRBJ2-5; TRBD2 matches at 10 bases. Sequenced material: CD8+ T cells from peripheral blood mononuclear cells, taken in the third trimester of pregnancy. The clonotype was recovered from a female donor with multiple sclerosis, enrolled in a pregnancy study. The CDR3 sequence: CASSLPTSGDQETQYF. The CDR3 nucleotides are TGTGCCAGCAGCCTCCCAACTAGCGGGGACCAAGAGACCCAGTACTTC. Complete variable domain (other parts from reference TRBV9 and TRBJ2-5): DSGVTQTPKHLITATGQRVTLRCSPRSGDLSVYWYQQSLDQGLQFLIQYYNGEERAKGNILERFSAQQFPDLHSELNLSSLELGDSALYFCASSLPTSGDQETQYFGPGTRLLVL.